The entry below describes one T cell receptor beta chain. Which antigen it targets is not known. Base qualities are not provided; no much larger clone lies one nucleotide away. This sample is drawn from a study of blood T cell repertoires in COVID-19 (dated by TCRdb to the early 2020s). Background on the whole study: The collaborator samples originated in the United States, Italy and Spain and spanned the acute and convalescent phases of COVID-19. The prospective study material was composed of cDNA or gDNA derived from T cells, B-cell-depleted T cells, or PBMCs. Deeply sampled blood TCRbeta repertoires from subjects exposed to, actively infected with, or recovered from COVID-19 were included in the dataset. The repertoires were released in a freely available public database intended as a resource for research on the immune response to SARS-CoV-2. Samples were obtained from the ongoing ImmuneRACE study (first 160 participants) and from 950 to 1,500 subjects provided by 6 global collaborators. The sample metadata nearly always contained a de-identified subject ID, COVID-19 status, age in years and sex. Where HLA class I and class II types were available, the types were taken from metadata supplied by the sample provider, not from assay-based typing. Results the study describes overall, beyond this receptor: The quantity of clinical and demographic metadata differed by source and by participant and was supplied without curation.

Whole blood was collected in K2EDTA tubes by collaborating institutions according to the institutions' own protocols. Collaborator samples were shipped for TCRbeta analysis as frozen whole blood, isolated PBMCs, or DNA extracted from either sample type. Via the germline V gene, CDR1 is SGHTA and CDR2 FQGNSA. Trimming takes 1 base off V and 5 bases off J; junction bases not matched to a gene: 5. The CDR3 contains 16 residues, cysteine and phenylalanine counted. This entry keeps only the CDR3 DNA: 48 bases, framed from base 1. TCRbeta CDR3 regions were amplified from genomic DNA using the immunoSEQ Assay, a bias-controlled multiplex PCR. For the original study's pipeline: Within the assay, amplification of reference gene primers was used to estimate how many nucleated cells each sample contained. To quantify the absolute abundance of each unique TCRbeta CDR3 rearrangement, sequence reads were collapsed and filtered. Productive Simpson clonality was computed per sample as the square root of Simpson's diversity index over productive rearrangements. TCRdb carries this immuneACCESS record with in-frame sequences only. Its versions omit some clonotypes, under half of them owing to an unresolved V gene in the studies checked, with the rest unexplained. Clone size and the V and J calls come from that table; the DNA yielded D and trimming. In all, the sample holds 250,000 to 300,000 clones, and about 83% of those were seen once. The ten largest clonotypes hold 5.7% of the sample.

The receptor was derived from an older man with acute or convalescent COVID-19. Recombination connected TRBV7-2 to TRBJ2-3; 11 central bases correspond to TRBD2. Sequencing used peripheral blood. The DNA sequence is as follows: TGTGCCAGCAGCTTAGTAGCGGGGGGGCCGAGAGATACGCAGTATTTT. This yields the protein CASSLVAGGPRDTQYF. The CDR3, completed at both ends by the reference TRBV7-2 and TRBJ2-3 genes, gives the full variable domain GAGVSQSPSNKVTEKGKDVELRCDPISGHTALYWYRQSLGQGLEFLIYFQGNSAPDKSGLPSDRFSAERTGGSVSTLTIQRTQQEDSAVYLCASSLVAGGPRDTQYFGPGTRLTVL.